The sample holds many counts of the clone carrying this T cell receptor beta chain. TCR beta CDR3 regions were amplified from RNA. With the HTBI primer set, the TCR CDR3 went through a first round of RT-PCR. TCRdb called the multiplex PCR reads again in MiXCR, with one record for every CDR3 protein. The sample has over 450,000 distinct CDR3 sequences, roughly 15% seen once; the top ten hold under 20%. This entry belongs to a study of T cells in Graves' hyperthyroidism and ophthalmopathy. Germline CDR1 is SNHLY and CDR2 is FYNNEI. The CDR3 is 13 amino acids. Specimen: blood. This TCR was recovered from a woman aged 18 to 35 with Graves' ophthalmopathy. The rearrangement uses TRBV2 and TRBJ2-1; TRBD2 might be the D (6 bases). The CDR3 DNA sequence: TGTGTTACGGGCCGCGGGGCACCAAATGAGCAGTTCTTC. It codes for CVTGRGAPNEQFF.